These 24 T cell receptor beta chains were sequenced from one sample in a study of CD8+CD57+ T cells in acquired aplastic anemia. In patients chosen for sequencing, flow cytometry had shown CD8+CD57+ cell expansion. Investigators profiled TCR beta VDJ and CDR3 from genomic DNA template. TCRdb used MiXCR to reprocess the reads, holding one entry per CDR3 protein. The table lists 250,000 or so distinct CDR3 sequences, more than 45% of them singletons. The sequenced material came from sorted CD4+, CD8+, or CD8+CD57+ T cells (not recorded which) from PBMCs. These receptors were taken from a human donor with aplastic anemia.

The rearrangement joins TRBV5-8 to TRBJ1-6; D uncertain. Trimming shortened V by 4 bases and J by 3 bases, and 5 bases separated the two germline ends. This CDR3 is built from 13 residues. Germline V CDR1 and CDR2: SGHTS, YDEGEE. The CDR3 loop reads CASSRDYNSPLHF. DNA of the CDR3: TGTGCCAGCAGCCGGGACTATAATTCACCCCTCCACTTT.

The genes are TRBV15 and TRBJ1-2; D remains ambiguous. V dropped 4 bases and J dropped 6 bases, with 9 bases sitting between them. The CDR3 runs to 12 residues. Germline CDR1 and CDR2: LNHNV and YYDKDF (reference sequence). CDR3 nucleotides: TGTGCCACCAGCAAGGGTTTACATGGCTACACCTTC. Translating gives CATSKGLHGYTF.

The CDR3 here is CATSRGLTRSYNEQFF. CDR3 coding DNA: TGTGCCACCAGCAGAGGGCTAACCCGCTCCTACAATGAGCAGTTCTTC. The chain combines TRBV15 with TRBJ2-1; D unresolved. Trimming removed 1 base from V and 0 bases from J, with 10 bases in between. The CDR3 extends over 16 amino acids. Germline CDR1 reads LNHNV; CDR2 reads YYDKDF (reference sequence).

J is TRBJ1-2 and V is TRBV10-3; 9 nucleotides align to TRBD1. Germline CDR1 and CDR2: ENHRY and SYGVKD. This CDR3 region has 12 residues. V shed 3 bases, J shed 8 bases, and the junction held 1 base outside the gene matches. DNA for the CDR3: TGTGCCATCAGTGACGGACAGGGGGGCTACACCTTC. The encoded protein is CAISDGQGGYTF.

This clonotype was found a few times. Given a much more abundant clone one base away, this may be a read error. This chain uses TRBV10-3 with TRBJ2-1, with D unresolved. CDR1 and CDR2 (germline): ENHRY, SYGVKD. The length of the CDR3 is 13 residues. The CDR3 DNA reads TGTGCCAGCAGTTACCGCTCCTACAATGGGCAGTTCTTC. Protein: CASSYRSYNGQFF.

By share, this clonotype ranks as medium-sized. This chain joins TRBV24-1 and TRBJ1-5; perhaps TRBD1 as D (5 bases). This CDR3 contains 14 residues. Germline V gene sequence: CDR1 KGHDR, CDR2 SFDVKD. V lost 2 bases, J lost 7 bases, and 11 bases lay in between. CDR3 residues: CATSDYGTFQPQHF. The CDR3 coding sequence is TGTGCCACCAGTGATTATGGGACCTTCCAGCCCCAGCATTTT.

This CDR3 reads CASSIGRGDYNEQYF. In DNA, the CDR3 is TGTGCCAGTAGTATAGGAAGGGGGGACTACAATGAGCAGTATTTT. The gene calls are TRBV19 and TRBJ2-3, with D maybe TRBD2 (7 bases). With 1 base removed from V and 11 bases from J, the gap between germline ends came to 19 bases. The CDR3 contains 15 residues. CDR1 is LNHDA and CDR2 is SQIVND in the germline V gene (reference sequence). The full variable domain, rest sourced from reference TRBV19 and TRBJ2-3, is DGGITQSPKYLFRKEGQNVTLSCEQNLNHDAMYWYRQDPGQGLRLIYYSQIVNDFQKGDIAEGYSVSREKKESFPLTVTSAQKNPTAFYLCASSIGRGDYNEQYFGPGTRLTVL.

The CDR3 sequence: CASRVGEGGGSYEQYF. CDR3 sequence (DNA): TGTGCCAGCAGGGTCGGGGAAGGCGGAGGCTCCTACGAGCAGTACTTC. The chain employs TRBV2 and TRBJ2-7, with D tentatively TRBD2 (5 bases). CDR3 length: 16 residues. Germline V gene data show CDR1 as SNHLY and CDR2 as FYNNEI. V was shortened by 6 bases and J by 0 bases, with 18 bases between the two germline ends.

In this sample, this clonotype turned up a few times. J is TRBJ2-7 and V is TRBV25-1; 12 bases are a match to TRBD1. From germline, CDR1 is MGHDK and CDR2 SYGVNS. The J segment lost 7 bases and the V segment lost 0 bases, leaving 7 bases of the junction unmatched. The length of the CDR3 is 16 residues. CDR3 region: CASSEYVGQGAWEQYF. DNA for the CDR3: TGTGCCAGCAGTGAATACGTGGGACAGGGGGCTTGGGAGCAGTACTTC.

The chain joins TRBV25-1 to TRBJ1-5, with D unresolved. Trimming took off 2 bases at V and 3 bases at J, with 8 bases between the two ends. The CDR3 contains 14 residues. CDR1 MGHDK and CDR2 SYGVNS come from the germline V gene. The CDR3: CASSEVDFNQPQHF. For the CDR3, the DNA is TGTGCCAGCAGTGAAGTGGACTTCAATCAGCCCCAGCATTTT.

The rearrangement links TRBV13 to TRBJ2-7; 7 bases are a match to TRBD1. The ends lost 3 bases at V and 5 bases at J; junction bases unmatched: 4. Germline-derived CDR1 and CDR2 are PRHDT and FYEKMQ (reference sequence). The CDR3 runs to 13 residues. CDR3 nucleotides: TGTGCCAGCAGCTTTCAGGGGGTCGACGAGCAGTACTTC. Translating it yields CASSFQGVDEQYF.

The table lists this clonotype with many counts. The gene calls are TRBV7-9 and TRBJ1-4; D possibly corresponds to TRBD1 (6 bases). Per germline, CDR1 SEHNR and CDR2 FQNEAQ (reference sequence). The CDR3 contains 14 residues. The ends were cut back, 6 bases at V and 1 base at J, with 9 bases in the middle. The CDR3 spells CASRETGTNEKLFF. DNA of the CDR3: TGTGCCAGCAGGGAGACAGGAACTAATGAAAAACTGTTTTTT.

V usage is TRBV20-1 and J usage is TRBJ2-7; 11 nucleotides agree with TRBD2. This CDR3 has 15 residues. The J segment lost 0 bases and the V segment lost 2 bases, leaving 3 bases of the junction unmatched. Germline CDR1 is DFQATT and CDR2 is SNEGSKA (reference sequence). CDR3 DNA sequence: TGCAGTGCTAGACCTAGCGGGAGGACCTCCTACGAGCAGTACTTC. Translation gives CSARPSGRTSYEQYF.

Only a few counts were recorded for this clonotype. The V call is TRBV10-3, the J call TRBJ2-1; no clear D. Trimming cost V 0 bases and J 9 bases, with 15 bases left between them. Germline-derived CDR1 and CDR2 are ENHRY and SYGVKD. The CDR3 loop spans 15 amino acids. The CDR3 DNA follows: TGTGCCATCAGTGAGTCGTTATTAGCTCTCGGTGAGCAGTTCTTC. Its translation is CAISESLLALGEQFF.

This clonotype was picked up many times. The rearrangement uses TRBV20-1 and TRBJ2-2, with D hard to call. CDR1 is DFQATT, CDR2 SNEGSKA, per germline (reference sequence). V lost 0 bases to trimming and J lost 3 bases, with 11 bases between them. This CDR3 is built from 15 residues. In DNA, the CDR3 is TGCAGTGCTAGAGATCCCAAGCAGGACACCGGGGAGCTGTTTTTT. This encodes CSARDPKQDTGELFF.

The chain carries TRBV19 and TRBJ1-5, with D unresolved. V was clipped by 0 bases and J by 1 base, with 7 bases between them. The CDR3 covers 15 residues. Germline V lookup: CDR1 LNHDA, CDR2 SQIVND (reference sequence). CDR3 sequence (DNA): TGTGCCAGTAGTATAGATAACCAGAGCAATCAGCCCCAGCATTTT. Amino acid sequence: CASSIDNQSNQPQHF.

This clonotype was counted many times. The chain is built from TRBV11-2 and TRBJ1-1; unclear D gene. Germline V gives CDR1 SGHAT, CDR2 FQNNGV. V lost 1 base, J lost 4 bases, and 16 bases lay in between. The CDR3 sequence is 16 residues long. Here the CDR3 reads CASSLAPFRVGTEAFF. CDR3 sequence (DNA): TGTGCCAGCAGCTTAGCTCCCTTTAGGGTTGGCACTGAAGCTTTCTTT.

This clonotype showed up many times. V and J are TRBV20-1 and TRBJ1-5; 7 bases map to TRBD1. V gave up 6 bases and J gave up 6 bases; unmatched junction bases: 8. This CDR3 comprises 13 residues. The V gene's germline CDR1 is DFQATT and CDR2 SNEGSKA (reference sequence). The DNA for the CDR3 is TGCAGTGCCTCGCAGGGGGAGAGTCAGCCCCAGCATTTT. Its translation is CSASQGESQPQHF.

The CDR3 here is CSVSENNEQFF. In DNA, the CDR3 is TGCAGCGTTTCGGAGAACAATGAGCAGTTCTTC. The chain carries TRBV29-1 and TRBJ2-1, with D unresolved. The germline V gene encodes CDR1 SQVTM and CDR2 ANQGSEA. Between the trimmed V and J ends, which lost 5 bases and 5 bases, there was a span of 7 bases. The CDR3 is made up of 11 amino acids.

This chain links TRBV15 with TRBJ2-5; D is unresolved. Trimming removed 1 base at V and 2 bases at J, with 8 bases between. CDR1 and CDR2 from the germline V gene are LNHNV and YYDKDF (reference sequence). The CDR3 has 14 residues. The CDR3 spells CATSRGRQQETQYF. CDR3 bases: TGTGCCACCAGCAGAGGAAGGCAGCAAGAGACCCAGTACTTC.

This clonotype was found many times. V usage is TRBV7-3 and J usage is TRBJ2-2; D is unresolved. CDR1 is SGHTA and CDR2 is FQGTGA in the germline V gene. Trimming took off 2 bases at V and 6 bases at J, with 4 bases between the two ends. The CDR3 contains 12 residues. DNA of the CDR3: TGTGCCAGCAGCTTAGCTTCCGGGGAGCTGTTTTTT. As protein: CASSLASGELFF.

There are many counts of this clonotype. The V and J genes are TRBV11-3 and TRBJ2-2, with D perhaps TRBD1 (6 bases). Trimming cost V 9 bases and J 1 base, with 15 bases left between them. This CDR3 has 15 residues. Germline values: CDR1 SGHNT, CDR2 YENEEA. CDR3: CARDRQIKNTGELFF. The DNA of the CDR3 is TGTGCCAGAGACAGGCAAATAAAGAACACCGGGGAGCTGTTTTTT.

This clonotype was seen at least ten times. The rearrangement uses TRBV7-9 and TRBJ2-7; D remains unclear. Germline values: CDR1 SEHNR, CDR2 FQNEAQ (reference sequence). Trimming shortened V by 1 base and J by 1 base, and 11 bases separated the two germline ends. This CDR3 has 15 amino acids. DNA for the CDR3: TGTGCCAGCAGCTTAGGGACGGCGATATCCTACGAGCAGTACTTC. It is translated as CASSLGTAISYEQYF.

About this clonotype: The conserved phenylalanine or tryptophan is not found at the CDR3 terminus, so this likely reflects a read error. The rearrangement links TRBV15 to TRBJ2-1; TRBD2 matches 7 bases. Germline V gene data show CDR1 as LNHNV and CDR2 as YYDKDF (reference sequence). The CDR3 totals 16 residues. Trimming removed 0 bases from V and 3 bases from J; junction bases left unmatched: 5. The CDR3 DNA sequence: TGTGCCACCAGCAGAGATGATGGGGAGGGCTACAATGAGCAGTTCCTC. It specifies CATSRDDGEGYNEQFL.